These 4 T cell receptor beta chains were sequenced from one sample in a study of T-cell memory formation after mild COVID-19. MiXCR, run by TCRdb on the 5' RACE reads, gives a single entry per CDR3 protein. The sample has 250,000 to 300,000 distinct CDR3 sequences, around 15% seen once. Sequencing was done on a sample of PBMCs or a T cell subset sorted from them (not recorded which). The receptors originated from a man aged 18 to 29 who had mild COVID-19 (a few samples of this study predate the infection). Cell type and time point are not known.

As for this clonotype: The junction departs from germline at one end; a sequencing error may be responsible. The rearrangement joins TRBV7-7 to TRBJ2-2, with D tentatively TRBD1 (5 bases). This CDR3 is built from 14 residues. Looked up from germline, CDR1 is SSHAT and CDR2 is FNYEAQ (reference sequence). The CDR3 protein is CASSSGQDTGELFF. DNA for the CDR3: TGTGCTAGCAGCTCTGGACAAGACACCGGGGAGCTGTTTTTT.

The chain links TRBV5-1 to TRBJ2-2; D might be TRBD2 (7 bases). Per the germline V gene, CDR1 is SGHRS and CDR2 is YFSETQ. This CDR3 contains 15 residues. The V and J ends lost 1 base and 5 bases respectively, with 12 bases between them. The CDR3 DNA reads as TGCGCCAGCAGCTTGCGGGGGGCCGGGACCGGGGAGCTGTTTTTT. It yields the protein CASSLRGAGTGELFF.

This clonotype was picked up a small number of times. The chain uses TRBV5-5 and TRBJ1-2; the D gene is possibly TRBD1 (5 bases). Between the trimmed V and J ends, which lost 1 base and 8 bases, there was a span of 27 bases. Germline values: CDR1 SGHKS, CDR2 YYEKEE (reference sequence). CDR3 length equals 18 residues. The CDR3 is CASSLSGGTGMVSGGYTF. The CDR3 bases are TGTGCCAGCAGCTTGTCCGGTGGGACGGGAATGGTATCGGGCGGCTACACCTTC.

This clonotype came up a few times. The rearrangement joins TRBV12-3 or TRBV12-4 to TRBJ2-1; D unresolved. V lost 6 bases and J lost 0, with 12 bases in between. The CDR3 is 15 amino acids. CDR3 loop: CASRLSLSSYNEQFF. As DNA, the CDR3 is TGTGCCAGCAGACTGAGCCTTAGCTCCTACAATGAGCAGTTCTTC.